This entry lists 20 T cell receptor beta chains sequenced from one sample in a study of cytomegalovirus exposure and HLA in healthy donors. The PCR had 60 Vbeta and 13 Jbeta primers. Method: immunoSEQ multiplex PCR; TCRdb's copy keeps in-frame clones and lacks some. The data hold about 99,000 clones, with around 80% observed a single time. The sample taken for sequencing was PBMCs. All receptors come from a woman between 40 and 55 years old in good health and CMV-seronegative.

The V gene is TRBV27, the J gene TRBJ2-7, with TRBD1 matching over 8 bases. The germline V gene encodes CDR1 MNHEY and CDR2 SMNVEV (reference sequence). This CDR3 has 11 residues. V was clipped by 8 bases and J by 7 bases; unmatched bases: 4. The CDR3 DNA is TGTGCCAGCTCCAGGGGGCTTGAGCAGTACTTC. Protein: CASSRGLEQYF.

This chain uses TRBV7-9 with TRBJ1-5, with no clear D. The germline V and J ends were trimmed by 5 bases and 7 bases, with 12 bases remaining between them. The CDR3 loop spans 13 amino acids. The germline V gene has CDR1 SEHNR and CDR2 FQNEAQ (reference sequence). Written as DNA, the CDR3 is TGTGCCAGCAGCCCCCTCTCGCAGCAGCCCCAGCATTTT. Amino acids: CASSPLSQQPQHF.

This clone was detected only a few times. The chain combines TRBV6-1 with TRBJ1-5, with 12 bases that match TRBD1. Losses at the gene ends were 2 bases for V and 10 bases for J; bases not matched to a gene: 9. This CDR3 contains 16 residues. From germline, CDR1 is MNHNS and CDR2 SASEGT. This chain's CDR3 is CASSERGTGGLEPQHF. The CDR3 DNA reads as TGTGCCAGCAGTGAAAGAGGGACAGGGGGCTTGGAACCCCAGCATTTT.

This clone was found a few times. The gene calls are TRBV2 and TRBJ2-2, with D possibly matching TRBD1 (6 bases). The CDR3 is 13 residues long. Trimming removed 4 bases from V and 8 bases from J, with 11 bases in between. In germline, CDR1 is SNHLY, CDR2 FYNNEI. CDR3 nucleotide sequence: TGTGCCAGCAGTGGCACGGGACAAGGGGAGCTGTTTTTT. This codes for CASSGTGQGELFF.

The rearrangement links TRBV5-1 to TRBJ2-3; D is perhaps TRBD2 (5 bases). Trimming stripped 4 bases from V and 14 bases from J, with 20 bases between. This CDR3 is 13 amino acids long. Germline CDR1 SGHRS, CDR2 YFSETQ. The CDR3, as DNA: TGCGCCAGCAGCGCAGCAACTAGTGCCCCGGGGTATTTT. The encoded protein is CASSAATSAPGYF.

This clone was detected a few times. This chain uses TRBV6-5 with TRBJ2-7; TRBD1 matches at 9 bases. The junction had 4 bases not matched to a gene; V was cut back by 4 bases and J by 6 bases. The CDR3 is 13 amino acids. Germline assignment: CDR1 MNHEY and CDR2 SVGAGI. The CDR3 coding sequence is TGTGCCAGCAGTTTACAGGGGGCTCTCGAGCAGTACTTC. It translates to CASSLQGALEQYF.

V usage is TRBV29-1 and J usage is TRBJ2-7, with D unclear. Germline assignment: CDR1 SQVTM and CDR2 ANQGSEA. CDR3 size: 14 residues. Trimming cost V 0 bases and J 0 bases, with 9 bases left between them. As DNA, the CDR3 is TGCAGCGTTGAAGATCCAGGCAGCTCCTACGAGCAGTACTTC. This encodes CSVEDPGSSYEQYF.

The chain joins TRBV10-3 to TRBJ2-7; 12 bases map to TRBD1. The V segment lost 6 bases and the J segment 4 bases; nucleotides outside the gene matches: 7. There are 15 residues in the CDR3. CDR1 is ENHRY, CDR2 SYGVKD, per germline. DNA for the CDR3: TGTGCCATCAGCGTCGGGACAGGGGGCGCATACGAGCAGTACTTC. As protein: CAISVGTGGAYEQYF.

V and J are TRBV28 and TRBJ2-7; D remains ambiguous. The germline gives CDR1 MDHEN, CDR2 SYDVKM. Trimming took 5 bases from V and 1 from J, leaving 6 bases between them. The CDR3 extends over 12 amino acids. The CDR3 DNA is TGTGCCAGCAGTGTCAGGTCCTACGAGCAGTACTTC. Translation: CASSVRSYEQYF.

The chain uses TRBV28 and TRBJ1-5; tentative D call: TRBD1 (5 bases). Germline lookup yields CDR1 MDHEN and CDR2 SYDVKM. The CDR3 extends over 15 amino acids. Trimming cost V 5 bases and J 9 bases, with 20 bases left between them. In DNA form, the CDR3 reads TGTGCCAGCAGTCCACGCGGGGCTCTAGAACGGCCCCAGCATTTT. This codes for CASSPRGALERPQHF.

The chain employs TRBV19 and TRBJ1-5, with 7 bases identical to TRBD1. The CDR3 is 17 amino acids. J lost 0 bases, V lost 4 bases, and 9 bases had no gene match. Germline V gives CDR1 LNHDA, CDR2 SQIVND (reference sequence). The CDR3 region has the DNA TGTGCCAGTAGTAATCCCTTGGACAGGATTAGCAATCAGCCCCAGCATTTT. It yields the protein CASSNPLDRISNQPQHF. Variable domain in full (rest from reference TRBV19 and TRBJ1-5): DGGITQSPKYLFRKEGQNVTLSCEQNLNHDAMYWYRQDPGQGLRLIYYSQIVNDFQKGDIAEGYSVSREKKESFPLTVTSAQKNPTAFYLCASSNPLDRISNQPQHFGDGTRLSIL.

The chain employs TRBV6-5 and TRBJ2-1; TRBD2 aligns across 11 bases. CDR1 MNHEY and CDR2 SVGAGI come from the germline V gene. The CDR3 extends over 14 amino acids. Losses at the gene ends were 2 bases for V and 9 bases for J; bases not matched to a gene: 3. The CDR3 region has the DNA TGTGCCAGCAGTTACACTAGCGGGAGCAGTGAGCAGTTCTTC. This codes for CASSYTSGSSEQFF.

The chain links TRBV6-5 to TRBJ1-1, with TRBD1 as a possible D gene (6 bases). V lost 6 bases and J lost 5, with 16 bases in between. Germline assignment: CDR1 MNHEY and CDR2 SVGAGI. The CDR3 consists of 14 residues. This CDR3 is CASSPKGGGTEAFF. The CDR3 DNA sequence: TGTGCCAGCAGCCCGAAGGGGGGGGGTACTGAAGCTTTCTTT.

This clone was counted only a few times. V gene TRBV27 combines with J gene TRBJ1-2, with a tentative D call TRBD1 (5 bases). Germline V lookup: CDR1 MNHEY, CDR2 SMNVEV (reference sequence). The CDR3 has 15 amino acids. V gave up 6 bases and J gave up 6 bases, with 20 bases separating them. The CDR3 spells CASRKTQRRGNGYTF. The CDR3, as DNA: TGTGCCAGCAGGAAAACCCAAAGAAGGGGCAATGGCTACACCTTC.

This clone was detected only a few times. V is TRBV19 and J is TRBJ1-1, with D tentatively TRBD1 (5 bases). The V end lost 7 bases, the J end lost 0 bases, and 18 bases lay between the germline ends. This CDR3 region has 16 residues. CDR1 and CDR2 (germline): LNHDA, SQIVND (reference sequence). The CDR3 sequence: CASKDSLKGMNTEAFF. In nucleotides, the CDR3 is TGTGCCAGTAAAGACAGCCTTAAAGGGATGAACACTGAAGCTTTCTTT.

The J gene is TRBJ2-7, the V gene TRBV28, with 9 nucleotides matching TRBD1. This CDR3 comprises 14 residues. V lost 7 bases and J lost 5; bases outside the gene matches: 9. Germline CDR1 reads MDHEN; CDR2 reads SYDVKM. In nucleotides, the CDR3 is TGTGCCAGCAAGGTGCAACAGGGGGCAAACGAGCAGTACTTC. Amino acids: CASKVQQGANEQYF. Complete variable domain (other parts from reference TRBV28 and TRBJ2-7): DVKVTQSSRYLVKRTGEKVFLECVQDMDHENMFWYRQDPGLGLRLIYFSYDVKMKEKGDIPEGYSVSREKKERFSLILESASTNQTSMYLCASKVQQGANEQYFGPGTRLTVT.

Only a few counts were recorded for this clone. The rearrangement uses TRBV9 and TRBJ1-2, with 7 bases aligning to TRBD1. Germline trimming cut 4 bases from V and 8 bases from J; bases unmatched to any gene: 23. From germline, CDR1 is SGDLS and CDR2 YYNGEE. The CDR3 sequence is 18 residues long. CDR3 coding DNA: TGTGCCAGCAGCTCTACTCTGGGACAGAATATGATAAGAAGGGGCTACACCTTC. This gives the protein CASSSTLGQNMIRRGYTF.

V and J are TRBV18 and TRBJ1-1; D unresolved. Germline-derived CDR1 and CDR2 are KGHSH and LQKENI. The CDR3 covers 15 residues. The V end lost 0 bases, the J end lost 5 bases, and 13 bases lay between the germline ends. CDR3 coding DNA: TGTGCCAGCTCACCACCGGGAGGTCGAAGGACTGAAGCTTTCTTT. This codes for CASSPPGGRRTEAFF.

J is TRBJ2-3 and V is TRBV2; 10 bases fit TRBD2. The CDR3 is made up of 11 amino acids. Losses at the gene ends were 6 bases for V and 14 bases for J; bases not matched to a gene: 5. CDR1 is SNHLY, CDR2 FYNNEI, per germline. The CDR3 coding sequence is TGTGCCAGCAGGCTAGCGGGAGTATGGTATTTT. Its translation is CASRLAGVWYF.

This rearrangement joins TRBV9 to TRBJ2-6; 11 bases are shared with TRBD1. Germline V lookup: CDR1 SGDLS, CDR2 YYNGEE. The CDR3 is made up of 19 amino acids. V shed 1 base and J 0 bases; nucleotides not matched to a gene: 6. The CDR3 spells CASSVSFGTGGSGANVLTF. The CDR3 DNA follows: TGTGCCAGCAGCGTAAGTTTTGGGACAGGGGGCTCTGGGGCCAACGTCCTGACTTTC.